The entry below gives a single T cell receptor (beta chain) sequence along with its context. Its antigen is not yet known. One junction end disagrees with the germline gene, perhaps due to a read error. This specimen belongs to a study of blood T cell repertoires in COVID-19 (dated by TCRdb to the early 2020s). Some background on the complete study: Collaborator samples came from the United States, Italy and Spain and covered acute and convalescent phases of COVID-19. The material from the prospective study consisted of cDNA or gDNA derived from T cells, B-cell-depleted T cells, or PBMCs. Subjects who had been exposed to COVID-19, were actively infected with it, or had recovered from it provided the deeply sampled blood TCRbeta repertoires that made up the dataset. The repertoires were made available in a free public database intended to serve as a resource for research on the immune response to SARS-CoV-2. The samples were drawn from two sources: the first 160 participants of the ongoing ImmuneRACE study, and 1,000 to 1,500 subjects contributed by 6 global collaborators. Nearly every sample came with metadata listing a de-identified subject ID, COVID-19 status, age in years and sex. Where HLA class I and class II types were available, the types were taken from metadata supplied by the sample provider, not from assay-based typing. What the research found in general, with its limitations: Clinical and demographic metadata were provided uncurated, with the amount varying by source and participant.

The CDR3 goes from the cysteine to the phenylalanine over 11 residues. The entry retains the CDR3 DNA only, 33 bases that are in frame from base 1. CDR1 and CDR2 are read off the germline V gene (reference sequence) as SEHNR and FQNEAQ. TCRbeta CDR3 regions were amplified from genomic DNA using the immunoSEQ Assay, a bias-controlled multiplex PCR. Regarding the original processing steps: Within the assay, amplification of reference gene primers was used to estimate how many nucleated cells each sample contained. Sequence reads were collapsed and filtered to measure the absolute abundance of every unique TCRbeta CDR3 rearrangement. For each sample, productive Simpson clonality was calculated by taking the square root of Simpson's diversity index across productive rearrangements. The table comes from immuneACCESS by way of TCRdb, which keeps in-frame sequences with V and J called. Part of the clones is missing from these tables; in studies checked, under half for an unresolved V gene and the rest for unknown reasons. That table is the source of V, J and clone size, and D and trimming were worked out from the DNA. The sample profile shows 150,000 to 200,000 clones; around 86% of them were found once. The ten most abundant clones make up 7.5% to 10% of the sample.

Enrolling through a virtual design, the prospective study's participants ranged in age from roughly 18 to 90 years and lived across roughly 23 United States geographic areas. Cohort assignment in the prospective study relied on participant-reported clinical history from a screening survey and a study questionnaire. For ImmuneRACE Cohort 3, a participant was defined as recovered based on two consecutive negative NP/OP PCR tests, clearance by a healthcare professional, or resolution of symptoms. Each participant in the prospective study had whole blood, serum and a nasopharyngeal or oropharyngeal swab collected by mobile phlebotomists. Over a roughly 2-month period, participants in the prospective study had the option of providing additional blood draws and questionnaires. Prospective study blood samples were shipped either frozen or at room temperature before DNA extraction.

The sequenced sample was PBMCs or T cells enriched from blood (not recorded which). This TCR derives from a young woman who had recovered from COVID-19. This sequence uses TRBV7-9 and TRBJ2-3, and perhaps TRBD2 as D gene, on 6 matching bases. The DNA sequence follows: TGTGCCAGCAGCTCCAATAAGGGACTCGGTTTT. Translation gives CASSSNKGLGF. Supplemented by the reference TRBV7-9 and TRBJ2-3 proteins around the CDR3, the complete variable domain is DTGVSQNPRHKITKRGQNVTFRCDPISEHNRLYWYRQTLGQGPEFLTYFQNEAQLEKSRLLSDRFSAERPKGSFSTLEIQRTEQGDSAMYLCASSSNKGLGFGPGTRLTVL.